This T cell receptor (beta chain) was found in a study of OX40 agonist ivuxolimab in advanced cancers. Study findings and constraints: Researchers report that CD8+ T cells had, on average, more expanded clones than CD4+.

TCRdb's copy holds only in-frame clones and misses some; the assay was immunoSEQ multiplex PCR. This sample has over 45,000 clones, with 88% found just once. Remarks on this clone: The antigen is unknown.

The V and J ends lost 1 base and 7 bases respectively, with 13 bases between them. Germline V gives CDR1 SEHNR, CDR2 FQNEAQ (reference sequence). The CDR3 is made up of 15 amino acids. The source of this sequence is an adult with an advanced solid tumor such as melanoma, head and neck, liver or kidney cancer. The starting material was CD4+ or CD8+ T cells sorted from blood, obtained in a trial of the OX40 agonist ivuxolimab. The genes are TRBV7-9 and TRBJ1-4; D possibly corresponds to TRBD1 (5 bases). DNA for the CDR3: TGTGCCAGCAGCTTAGGGGCACGTAGGGGTGAAAAACTGTTTTTT. It translates to CASSLGARRGEKLFF.